This TCR beta chain was identified during a study of response to subunit inactivated influenza vaccine listed by TCRdb under 2018. In terms of the full investigation: The study used deep quantitative T cell receptor repertoire profiling to track responses to a trivalent subunit inactivated influenza vaccine.

Library construction relied on RT-PCR. TCRdb records Illumina HiSeq 2500 as the sequencer. TCRdb passed the public sequencing reads through fastp at Q25 and MiXCR, retaining productive beta sequences. Duplicate CDR3 protein sequences are folded into a single record with the most common DNA and genes. The sample records over 400,000 distinct CDR3 sequences, approximately 12% of which are singletons. Together, the top ten hold around 12% of the sample. The paper's findings and limits, for the study overall: It was suggested by the authors that each seasonal influenza vaccination may recruit only a limited number of new T cells.

In this sample, this clonotype turned up a few times. This receptor's antigen is unknown. Base-call qualities are not available, and no considerably larger clone is one nucleotide away. This sample's time point label indicates: 40 to 45 days after influenza vaccine administration. V is cut by 2 bases and J by 3 bases, and the space between the germline ends is 13 bases. There are 15 amino acids in the CDR3, from cysteine to phenylalanine inclusive. The DNA shown is the 45-base CDR3, in frame from base 1. CDR1 MNHEY and CDR2 SVGAGI are derived from the germline V gene. The V and J segments used are TRBV6-5 and TRBJ1-2; the best D guess is TRBD1, with 6 bases matching. This specimen was PBMCs from blood, taken 40 to 50 days after vaccination. The origin of this receptor is a man aged 45 to 65 who received an inactivated influenza vaccine. Donor details come from another sample of the same person, matched by shared clones. The CDR3 has the sequence CASSYRTGKDYGYTF. The DNA sequence is as follows: TGTGCCAGCAGTTACCGCACAGGGAAAGACTATGGCTACACCTTC.